This TCR beta chain was sequenced in a study of shared clonotypes between healthy human individuals. The protocol was immunoSEQ multiplex PCR, while the TCRdb copy is restricted to in-frame clones and leaves out a portion. The table shows some 2.3 million clones, with 80% to 95% occurring only once. Germline CDR1 reads SGHVS; CDR2 reads FQNEAQ. The CDR3 length is 15 residues. V gave up 5 bases and J gave up 6 bases, with 17 bases separating them. The specimen sequenced was naive CD4+ T cells from PBMCs. The sample's subset: CD45RA+ positively selected. The V call is TRBV7-8, the J call TRBJ1-5; D possibly corresponds to TRBD1 (6 bases). The sequence came from a young man in good health. Some clones in this sample may be carry-over from other donors' samples. CDR3 coding DNA: TGTGCCAGCAGCGCACAGGGAAAGGGAACTCAGCCCCAGCATTTT. It specifies CASSAQGKGTQPQHF.